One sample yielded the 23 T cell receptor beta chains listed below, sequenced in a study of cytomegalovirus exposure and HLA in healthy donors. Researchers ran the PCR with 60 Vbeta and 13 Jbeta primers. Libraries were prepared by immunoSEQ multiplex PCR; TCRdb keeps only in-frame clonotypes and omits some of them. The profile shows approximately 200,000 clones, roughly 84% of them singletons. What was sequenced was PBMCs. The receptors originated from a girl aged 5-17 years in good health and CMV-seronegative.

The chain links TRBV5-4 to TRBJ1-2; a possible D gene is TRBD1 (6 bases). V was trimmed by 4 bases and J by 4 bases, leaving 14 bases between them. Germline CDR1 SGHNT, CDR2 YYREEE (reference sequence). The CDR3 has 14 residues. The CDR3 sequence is CASSPGHLGYGYTF. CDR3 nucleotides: TGTGCCAGCAGCCCGGGACACCTTGGCTATGGCTACACCTTC.

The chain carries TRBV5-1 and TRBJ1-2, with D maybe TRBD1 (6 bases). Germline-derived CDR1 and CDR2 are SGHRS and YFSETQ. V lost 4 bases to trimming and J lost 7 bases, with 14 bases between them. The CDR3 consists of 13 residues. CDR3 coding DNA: TGCGCCAGCAGCCCAGAGGGACATAGTGGCTACACCTTC. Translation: CASSPEGHSGYTF.

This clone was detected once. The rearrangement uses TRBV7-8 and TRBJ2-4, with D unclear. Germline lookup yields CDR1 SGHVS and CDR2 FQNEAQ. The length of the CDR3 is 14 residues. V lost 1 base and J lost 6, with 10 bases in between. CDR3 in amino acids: CASSLGQVANIQYF. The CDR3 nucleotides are TGTGCCAGCAGCTTAGGTCAGGTCGCAAACATTCAGTACTTC. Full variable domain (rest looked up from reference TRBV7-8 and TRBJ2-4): GAGVSQSPRYKVAKRGQDVALRCDPISGHVSLFWYQQALGQGPEFLTYFQNEAQLDKSGLPSDRFFAERPEGSVSTLKIQRTQQEDSAVYLCASSLGQVANIQYFGAGTRLSVL.

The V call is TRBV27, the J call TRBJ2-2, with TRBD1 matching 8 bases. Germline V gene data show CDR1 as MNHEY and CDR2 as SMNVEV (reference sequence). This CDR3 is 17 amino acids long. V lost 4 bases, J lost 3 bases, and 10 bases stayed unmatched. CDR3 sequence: CASSSTATGVYTGELFF. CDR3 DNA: TGTGCCAGCAGTTCCACCGCGACAGGGGTCTACACCGGGGAGCTGTTTTTT.

The CDR3 region is CASSPQTRRNTIYF. The CDR3 coding sequence is TGTGCCAGCAGCCCCCAGACACGAAGAAACACCATATATTTT. The chain joins TRBV5-5 to TRBJ1-3; D is unclear. This CDR3 region has 14 residues. The V end lost 4 bases, the J end lost 5 bases, and 13 bases lay between the germline ends. Germline-derived CDR1 and CDR2 are SGHKS and YYEKEE (reference sequence).

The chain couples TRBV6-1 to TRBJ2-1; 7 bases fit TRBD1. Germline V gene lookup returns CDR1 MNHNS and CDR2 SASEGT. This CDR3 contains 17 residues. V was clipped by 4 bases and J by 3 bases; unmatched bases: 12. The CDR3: CASSGTQGTAYYNEQFF. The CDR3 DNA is TGTGCCAGCAGTGGTACACAGGGGACCGCTTACTACAATGAGCAGTTCTTC.

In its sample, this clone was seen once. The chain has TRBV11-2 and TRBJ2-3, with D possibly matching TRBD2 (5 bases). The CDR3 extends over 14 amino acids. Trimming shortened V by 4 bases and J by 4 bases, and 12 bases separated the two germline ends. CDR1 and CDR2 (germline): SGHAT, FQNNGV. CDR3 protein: CASSSGNGPDTQYF. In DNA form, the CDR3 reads TGTGCCAGCAGCTCCGGGAACGGACCAGATACGCAGTATTTT.

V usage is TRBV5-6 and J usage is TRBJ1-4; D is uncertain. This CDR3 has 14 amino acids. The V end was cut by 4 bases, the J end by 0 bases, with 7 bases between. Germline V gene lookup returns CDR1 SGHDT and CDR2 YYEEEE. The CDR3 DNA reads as TGTGCCAGCAGCGCAGATGCAACTAATGAAAAACTGTTTTTT. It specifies CASSADATNEKLFF.

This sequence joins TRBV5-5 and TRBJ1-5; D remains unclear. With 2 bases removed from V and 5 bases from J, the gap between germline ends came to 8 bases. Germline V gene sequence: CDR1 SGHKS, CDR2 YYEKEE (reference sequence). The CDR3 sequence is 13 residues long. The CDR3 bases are TGTGCCAGCAGCTTAAACAGTTATCAGCCCCAGCATTTT. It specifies CASSLNSYQPQHF.

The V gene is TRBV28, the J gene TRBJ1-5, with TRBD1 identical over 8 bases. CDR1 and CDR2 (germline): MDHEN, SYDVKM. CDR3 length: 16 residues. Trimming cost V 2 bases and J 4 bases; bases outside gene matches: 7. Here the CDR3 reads CASSLRGQGLNQPQHF. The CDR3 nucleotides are TGTGCCAGCAGTTTAAGAGGACAGGGCCTAAATCAGCCCCAGCATTTT.

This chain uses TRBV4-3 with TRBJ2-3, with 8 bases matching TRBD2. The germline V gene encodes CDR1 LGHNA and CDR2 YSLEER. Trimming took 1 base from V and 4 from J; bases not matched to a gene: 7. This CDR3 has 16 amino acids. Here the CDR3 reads CASSQGAGGGPDTQYF. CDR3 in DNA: TGCGCCAGCAGCCAAGGGGCGGGGGGCGGACCAGATACGCAGTATTTT.

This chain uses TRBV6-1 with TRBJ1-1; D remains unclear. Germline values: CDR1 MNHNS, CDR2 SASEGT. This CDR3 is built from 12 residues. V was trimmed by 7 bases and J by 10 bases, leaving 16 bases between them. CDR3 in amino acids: CASINRISIAFF. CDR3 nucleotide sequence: TGTGCCAGCATTAACAGAATCAGTATAGCTTTCTTT.

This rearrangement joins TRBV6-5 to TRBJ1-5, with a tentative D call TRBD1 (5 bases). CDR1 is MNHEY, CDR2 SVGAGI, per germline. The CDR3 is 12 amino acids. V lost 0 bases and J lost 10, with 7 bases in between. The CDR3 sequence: CASSYSGGPQHF. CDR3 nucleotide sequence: TGTGCCAGCAGTTACTCCGGGGGTCCCCAGCATTTT.

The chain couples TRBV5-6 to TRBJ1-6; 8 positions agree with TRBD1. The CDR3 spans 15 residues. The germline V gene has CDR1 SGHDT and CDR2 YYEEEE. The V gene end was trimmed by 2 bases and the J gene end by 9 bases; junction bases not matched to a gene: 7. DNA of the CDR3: TGTGCCAGCAGCTTCAGACGACAGGGGATTTCACCCCTCCACTTT. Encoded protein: CASSFRRQGISPLHF.

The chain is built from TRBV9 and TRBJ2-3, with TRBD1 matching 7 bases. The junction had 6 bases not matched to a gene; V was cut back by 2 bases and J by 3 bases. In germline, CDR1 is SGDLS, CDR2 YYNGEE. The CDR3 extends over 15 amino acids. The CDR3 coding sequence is TGTGCCAGCAGCGTCACAGGGGTTTTAACAGATACGCAGTATTTT. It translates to CASSVTGVLTDTQYF.

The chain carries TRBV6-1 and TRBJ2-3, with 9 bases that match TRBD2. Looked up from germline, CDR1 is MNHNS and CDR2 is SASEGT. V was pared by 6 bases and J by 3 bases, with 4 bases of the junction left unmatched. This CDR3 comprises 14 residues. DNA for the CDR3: TGTGCCAGCAGCGCCGGACTAGCGACAGATACGCAGTATTTT. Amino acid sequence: CASSAGLATDTQYF.

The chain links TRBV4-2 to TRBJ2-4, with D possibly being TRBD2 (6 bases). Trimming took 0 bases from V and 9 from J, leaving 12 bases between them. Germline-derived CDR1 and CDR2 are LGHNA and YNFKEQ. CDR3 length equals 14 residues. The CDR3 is CASSQEGGFGIQYF. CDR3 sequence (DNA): TGTGCCAGCAGCCAAGAGGGGGGATTCGGCATTCAGTACTTC.

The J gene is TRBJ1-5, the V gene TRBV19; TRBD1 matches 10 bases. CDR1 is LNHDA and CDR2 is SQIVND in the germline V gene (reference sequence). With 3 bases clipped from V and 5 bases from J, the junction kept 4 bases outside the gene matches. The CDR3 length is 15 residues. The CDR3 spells CASSMRQGAYQPQHF. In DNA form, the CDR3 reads TGTGCCAGTAGTATGAGACAGGGGGCTTATCAGCCCCAGCATTTT.

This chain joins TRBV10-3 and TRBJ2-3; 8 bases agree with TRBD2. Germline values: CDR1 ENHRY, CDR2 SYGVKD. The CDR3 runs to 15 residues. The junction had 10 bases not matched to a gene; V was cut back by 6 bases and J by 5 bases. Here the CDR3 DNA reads TGTGCCATCAGCGCACCGGGACTAGGCATAGATACGCAGTATTTT. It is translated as CAISAPGLGIDTQYF.

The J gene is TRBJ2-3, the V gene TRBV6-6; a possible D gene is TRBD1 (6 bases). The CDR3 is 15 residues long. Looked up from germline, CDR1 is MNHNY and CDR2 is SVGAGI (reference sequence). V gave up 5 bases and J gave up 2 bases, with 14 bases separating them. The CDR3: CASSDRRPSTDTQYF. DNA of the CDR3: TGTGCCAGCAGTGACAGGAGACCGTCCACAGATACGCAGTATTTT.

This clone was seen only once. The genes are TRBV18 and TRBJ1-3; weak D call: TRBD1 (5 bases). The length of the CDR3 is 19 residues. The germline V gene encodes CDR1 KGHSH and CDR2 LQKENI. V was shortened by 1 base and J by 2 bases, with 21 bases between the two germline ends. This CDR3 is CASSPQGGDLESPGNTIYF. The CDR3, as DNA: TGTGCCAGCTCACCACAGGGCGGGGACCTCGAAAGCCCTGGAAACACCATATATTTT. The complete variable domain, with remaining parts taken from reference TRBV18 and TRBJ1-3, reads NAGVMQNPRHLVRRRGQEARLRCSPMKGHSHVYWYRQLPEEGLKFMVYLQKENIIDESGMPKERFSAEFPKEGPSILRIQQVVRGDSAAYFCASSPQGGDLESPGNTIYFGEGSWLTVV.

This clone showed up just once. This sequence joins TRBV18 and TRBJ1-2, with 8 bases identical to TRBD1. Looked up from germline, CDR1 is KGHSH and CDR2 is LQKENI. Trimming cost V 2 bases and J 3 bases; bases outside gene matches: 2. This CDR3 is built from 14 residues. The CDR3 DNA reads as TGTGCCAGCTCACCAGACAGGGGCGACTATGGCTACACCTTC. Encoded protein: CASSPDRGDYGYTF.

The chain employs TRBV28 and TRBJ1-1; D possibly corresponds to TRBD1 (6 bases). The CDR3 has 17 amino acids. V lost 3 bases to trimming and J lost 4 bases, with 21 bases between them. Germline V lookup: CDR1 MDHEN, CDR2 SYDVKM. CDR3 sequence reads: CASSFEGNRARVTEAFF. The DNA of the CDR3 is TGTGCCAGCAGTTTTGAGGGCAACAGGGCGAGGGTCACTGAAGCTTTCTTT.